This entry lists 14 T cell receptor beta chains sequenced from one sample in a study of T cells after yellow fever vaccination. Each CDR3 protein gets one entry after TCRdb re-called the 5' RACE reads with MiXCR. This sample has hundreds of thousands of distinct CDR3 sequences, with less than 4.5% found just once. Sequences were derived from PBMCs, sampled on the day of the yellow fever booster vaccination. These receptors came from a man younger than 35 who received the YFV17D yellow fever vaccine.

This clonotype showed up many times. The V call is TRBV10-3, the J call TRBJ2-2, with D perhaps assigned TRBD1 or TRBD2 (7 bases each). The CDR3 has 15 amino acids. Germline V CDR1 and CDR2: ENHRY, SYGVKD. V was clipped by 8 bases and J by 6 bases, with 19 bases between them. CDR3 nucleotide sequence: TGTGCCATCGGAAGACAGGGAGGGGCGCCCGGGGAGCTGTTTTTT. This codes for CAIGRQGGAPGELFF.

This clonotype was seen at least ten times. This rearrangement joins TRBV20-1 to TRBJ1-4, with D possibly being TRBD1 (5 bases). V gave up 5 bases and J gave up 11 bases, with 18 bases separating them. Germline values: CDR1 DFQATT, CDR2 SNEGSKA (reference sequence). The CDR3 totals 13 residues. CDR3 amino acids: CSAVGYQGGKLFF. The CDR3 DNA sequence: TGCAGTGCTGTGGGGTACCAGGGTGGCAAACTGTTTTTT.

This clonotype has at least ten counts. The chain joins TRBV15 to TRBJ2-2; D is unclear. V was clipped by 5 bases and J by 4 bases, with 8 bases between them. This CDR3 contains 13 residues. From germline, CDR1 is LNHNV and CDR2 YYDKDF (reference sequence). In DNA form, the CDR3 reads TGTGCCACCAGCGACTTGGGCACCGGGGAGCTGTTTTTT. Translation gives CATSDLGTGELFF.

The chain employs TRBV12-3 or TRBV12-4 and TRBJ2-2, with D tentatively TRBD2 (5 bases). The V and J ends lost 6 bases and 5 bases respectively, with 25 bases between them. The CDR3 loop spans 18 amino acids. The CDR3, as DNA: TGTGCCAGCAGCGCCCCGGCCCTCGGGGTTTTCGGGACCGGGGAGCTGTTTTTT. The encoded protein is CASSAPALGVFGTGELFF.

A few counts support this clonotype. V usage is TRBV3-1 and J usage is TRBJ2-5; D not resolved. The CDR3 contains 17 residues. Germline CDR1 is LGHDT and CDR2 is YNNKEL (reference sequence). Trimming cost V 0 bases and J 5 bases, with 19 bases left between them. The CDR3 is CASSQDRVRSGRETQYF. CDR3 coding DNA: TGTGCCAGCAGCCAAGATAGAGTTCGATCGGGTCGGGAGACCCAGTACTTC.

This clonotype showed up many times. CDR3 residues: CASSVGGRVTDTQYF. The CDR3 DNA reads as TGTGCCAGCAGCGTGGGGGGGCGAGTAACAGATACGCAGTATTTT. The chain recombines TRBV9 with TRBJ2-3, with a weak D call TRBD2 (7 bases). The CDR3 loop spans 15 amino acids. The V and J ends lost 2 bases and 3 bases respectively, with 13 bases between them. Germline V gene lookup returns CDR1 SGDLS and CDR2 YYNGEE.

This clonotype was found many times. The V and J genes are TRBV4-1 and TRBJ1-2, with D unclear. The CDR3 contains 14 residues. V was pared by 4 bases and J by 2 bases, with 11 bases between. Germline V gives CDR1 MGHRA, CDR2 YSYEKL. The CDR3: CASSPLGLNYGYTF. Here the CDR3 DNA reads TGCGCCAGCAGCCCCTTAGGACTCAACTATGGCTACACCTTC.

CDR3 loop: CSASPTGNLNTEAFF. The CDR3 DNA reads TGCAGCGCCAGCCCCACAGGGAACTTGAACACTGAAGCTTTCTTT. The chain combines TRBV29-1 with TRBJ1-1, with D possibly being TRBD1 (6 bases). Germline V gene sequence: CDR1 SQVTM, CDR2 ANQGSEA. The CDR3 has 15 residues. Trimming took 7 bases from V and 0 from J, leaving 18 bases between them.

This clonotype was detected ten times or more. The chain combines TRBV7-2 with TRBJ2-5; no clear D gene. The germline V and J ends were trimmed by 0 bases and 0 bases, with 8 bases remaining between them. The CDR3 has 15 amino acids. CDR1 and CDR2 (germline): SGHTA, FQGNSA. CDR3 protein: CASSLAGYNQETQYF. CDR3 in DNA: TGTGCCAGCAGCTTAGCGGGCTATAACCAAGAGACCCAGTACTTC.

The CDR3 loop reads CASSSARARLAGGPRTQYF. The CDR3 DNA reads TGTGCCAGCAGCTCTGCCAGGGCCCGATTAGCGGGGGGGCCTCGAACGCAGTATTTT. The chain joins TRBV7-2 to TRBJ2-3, with TRBD2 matching over 11 bases. After removal of 4 bases from V and 9 bases from J, the junction contained 21 bases not matched to a gene. Looked up from germline, CDR1 is SGHTA and CDR2 is FQGNSA. The CDR3 totals 19 residues.

This clonotype showed up just once. The chain couples TRBV19 to TRBJ2-5; 7 nucleotides align to TRBD2. CDR1 is LNHDA, CDR2 SQIVND, per germline (reference sequence). V lost 3 bases and J lost 5; bases outside the gene matches: 3. This CDR3 is 13 amino acids long. The CDR3 nucleotides are TGTGCCAGTAGTATCGTACTAGCGGAGACCCAGTACTTC. Translation gives CASSIVLAETQYF.

This clonotype was recorded at least ten times. The chain links TRBV28 to TRBJ2-5; either TRBD1 or TRBD2 may supply D (5 bases each). This CDR3 has 16 amino acids. Germline V gene sequence: CDR1 MDHEN, CDR2 SYDVKM. V lost 5 bases, J lost 4 bases, and 20 bases lay in between. CDR3 DNA sequence: TGTGCCAGCAGTGGGGGTTACTTTCGACTGGGAGAGACCCAGTACTTC. Protein: CASSGGYFRLGETQYF.

In its sample, this clonotype was seen many times. This chain joins TRBV12-3 or TRBV12-4 and TRBJ1-5; maybe TRBD1 (5 bases). With 5 bases removed from V and 1 base from J, the gap between germline ends came to 9 bases. The CDR3 is 14 residues long. In DNA, the CDR3 is TGTGCCAGCAGTACTGAGGGGAGCAATCAGCCCCAGCATTTT. It yields the protein CASSTEGSNQPQHF.

This clonotype was seen at least ten times. V gene TRBV5-6 combines with J gene TRBJ2-3; 11 bases are shared with TRBD2. Trimming took 3 bases from V and 3 from J; bases not matched to a gene: 3. Germline V lookup: CDR1 SGHDT, CDR2 YYEEEE. The CDR3 runs 15 residues. CDR3 amino acids: CASSSTSGGTDTQYF. The CDR3 DNA reads TGTGCCAGCAGCTCAACTAGCGGGGGAACAGATACGCAGTATTTT.